The rows below give T cell receptor beta chains drawn from one sample of a study of response to subunit inactivated influenza vaccine. TCRdb redid the calling of the RT-PCR reads with MiXCR, one entry per CDR3 protein. This sample has about 520,000 distinct CDR3 sequences, with approximately 7.8% found just once. This specimen was PBMCs from blood, taken roughly 24 months after vaccination. All receptors derive from a man aged 45 to 75 who received an inactivated influenza vaccine. The CDR3 runs from the conserved cysteine through the conserved F or W. The D gene is left open where the match is weak. Clone size appears in some rows only: once, few, many, or a class for an expanded clone.

d_call: .; clone_size: few; j_call: TRBJ2-1; v_call: TRBV15; cdr3_nt: TGTGCCACCAGCACAGCCTTCTCTCGGGAGCAGTTCTTC; cdr3_aa: CATSTAFSREQFF
d_call: .; clone_size: few; j_call: TRBJ2-1; v_call: TRBV20-1; cdr3_nt: TGCAGTGCAACGACTAGACAATCCTACAATGAGCAGTTCTTC; cdr3_aa: CSATTRQSYNEQFF
d_call: .; clone_size: few; j_call: TRBJ2-7; v_call: TRBV10-3; cdr3_nt: TGTGCCATCAGCCTGGACGGAACCTACGAGCAGTACTTC; cdr3_aa: CAISLDGTYEQYF
d_call: .; clone_size: few; j_call: TRBJ2-1; v_call: TRBV18; cdr3_nt: TGTGCCAGCTCACCACCGAGTGGTATCGGCTACAATGAGCAGTTCTTC; cdr3_aa: CASSPPSGIGYNEQFF
d_call: .; clone_size: .; j_call: TRBJ2-7; v_call: TRBV20-1; cdr3_nt: TGCAGTGCTATTTTTACTGGCGGCAGGGGAAACGAGCAGTACTTC; cdr3_aa: CSAIFTGGRGNEQYF
d_call: .; clone_size: many; j_call: TRBJ2-7; v_call: TRBV28; cdr3_nt: TGTGCCAGCAGTTCGCCGACTACCCGCTCCTACGAGCAGTACTTC; cdr3_aa: CASSSPTTRSYEQYF
d_call: .; clone_size: few; j_call: TRBJ2-5; v_call: TRBV6-1; cdr3_nt: TGTGCCAGCAGCCTAAATCTTGGGGAGACCCAGTACTTC; cdr3_aa: CASSLNLGETQYF
d_call: .; clone_size: few; j_call: TRBJ2-2; v_call: TRBV19; cdr3_nt: TGTGCCAGTAGTTCAAAGGTGGTGGCTAACACCGGGGAGCTGTTTTTT; cdr3_aa: CASSSKVVANTGELFF
d_call: .; clone_size: many; j_call: TRBJ1-6; v_call: TRBV12-3/TRBV12-4; cdr3_nt: TGTGCCAGCAGTTTAGGACCGCCTAATTCACCCCTCCACTTT; cdr3_aa: CASSLGPPNSPLHF
d_call: TRBD2; clone_size: many; j_call: TRBJ2-3; v_call: TRBV5-1; cdr3_nt: TGCGCCAGCAGCGTTAGCGGGGACCCCACAGATACGCAGTATTTT; cdr3_aa: CASSVSGDPTDTQYF
d_call: .; clone_size: few; j_call: TRBJ1-6; v_call: TRBV7-2; cdr3_nt: TGTGCCAGCAGCTTACAGGGGTCTGATAATTCACCCCTCCACTTT; cdr3_aa: CASSLQGSDNSPLHF
d_call: TRBD1; clone_size: many; j_call: TRBJ2-1; v_call: TRBV7-9; cdr3_nt: TGTGCCAGCAGCCCTAAGGGGGCGCGTTACAATGAGCAGTTCTTC; cdr3_aa: CASSPKGARYNEQFF
d_call: .; clone_size: .; j_call: TRBJ1-1; v_call: TRBV4-1; cdr3_nt: TGCGCCAGCATGGTGGGCCAGGGTGGAACTGAAGCTTTCTTT; cdr3_aa: CASMVGQGGTEAFF
d_call: TRBD1; clone_size: few; j_call: TRBJ2-2; v_call: TRBV28; cdr3_nt: TGTGCCTGGGGACAGGGGGTTTCCACCGGGGAGCTGTTTTTT; cdr3_aa: CAWGQGVSTGELFF
d_call: .; clone_size: .; j_call: TRBJ1-1; v_call: TRBV7-9; cdr3_nt: TGTGCCAGCAGCTTAGTCCCCAGGGAAGGAACTGAAGCTTTCTTT; cdr3_aa: CASSLVPREGTEAFF
d_call: .; clone_size: .; j_call: TRBJ2-3; v_call: TRBV12-3/TRBV12-4; cdr3_nt: TGTGCCAGCAGTTTCTTCACTCGCACAGATACGCAGTATTTT; cdr3_aa: CASSFFTRTDTQYF
d_call: TRBD2; clone_size: .; j_call: TRBJ2-3; v_call: TRBV27; cdr3_nt: TGTGCCAGCAGTCGCGGGAGGGCCGGAGATACGCAGTATTTT; cdr3_aa: CASSRGRAGDTQYF
d_call: .; clone_size: .; j_call: TRBJ2-7; v_call: TRBV4-1; cdr3_nt: TGCGCCAGCAGCCTAACAGGGCAGATTTACGAGCAGTACTTC; cdr3_aa: CASSLTGQIYEQYF
d_call: .; clone_size: many; j_call: TRBJ1-1; v_call: TRBV6-2/TRBV6-3; cdr3_nt: TGTGCCAGCACCCTCGCTGGGCAGAACACTGAAGCTTTCTTT; cdr3_aa: CASTLAGQNTEAFF
d_call: TRBD1; clone_size: .; j_call: TRBJ2-7; v_call: TRBV5-6; cdr3_nt: TGTGCCAGCAGCAGGACAGGAAACAGCATCGAGCAGTACTTC; cdr3_aa: CASSRTGNSIEQYF
d_call: TRBD2; clone_size: .; j_call: TRBJ2-1; v_call: TRBV11-3; cdr3_nt: TGTGCCAGCAGCCGAAGGACTAGCGGGGAGCAGTTCTTC; cdr3_aa: CASSRRTSGEQFF
d_call: .; clone_size: .; j_call: TRBJ2-5; v_call: TRBV11-2; cdr3_nt: TGTGCCAGCAGCTCCGCTCGGGACTCTCGCGGGGTGACCCAGTACTTC; cdr3_aa: CASSSARDSRGVTQYF
d_call: TRBD2; clone_size: many; j_call: TRBJ2-1; v_call: TRBV6-2/TRBV6-3; cdr3_nt: TGTGCCAGCAGTCTTAGCGGGAGGGGGTACTACAATGAGCAGTTCTTC; cdr3_aa: CASSLSGRGYYNEQFF
d_call: .; clone_size: .; j_call: TRBJ2-5; v_call: TRBV24-1; cdr3_nt: TGTGCCACCAGTGGACCCACTAGTGAGGAGACCCAGTACTTC; cdr3_aa: CATSGPTSEETQYF
d_call: TRBD1; clone_size: .; j_call: TRBJ2-3; v_call: TRBV6-1; cdr3_nt: TGTGCCAGCAGTACAGGGGGAGGCACAGATACGCAGTATTTT; cdr3_aa: CASSTGGGTDTQYF
d_call: TRBD1; clone_size: .; j_call: TRBJ1-6; v_call: TRBV20-1; cdr3_nt: TGCAGTGCTAGGCAGCCGGGACAGGGGACGAATTCACCCCTCCACTTT; cdr3_aa: CSARQPGQGTNSPLHF
d_call: TRBD1; clone_size: .; j_call: TRBJ1-6; v_call: TRBV7-8; cdr3_nt: TGTGCCAGCAGCTTAGGACGGGACAGGCGAGATTCACCCCTCCACTTT; cdr3_aa: CASSLGRDRRDSPLHF
d_call: .; clone_size: few; j_call: TRBJ2-3; v_call: TRBV3-1; cdr3_nt: TGTGCCAGCCTCTGGGTGTCGGGGCCTAGCACAGATACGCAGTATTTT; cdr3_aa: CASLWVSGPSTDTQYF
d_call: .; clone_size: few; j_call: TRBJ2-1; v_call: TRBV20-1; cdr3_nt: TGCAGTGCCAAAGGGGGCTGGGGAGGACCTTCGTCGTCCTACAATGAGCAGTTCTTC; cdr3_aa: CSAKGGWGGPSSSYNEQFF
d_call: .; clone_size: .; j_call: TRBJ2-6; v_call: TRBV7-2; cdr3_nt: TGTGCCAGCAGCCCGCGGACAGGGGCCAACGTCCTGACTTTC; cdr3_aa: CASSPRTGANVLTF
d_call: .; clone_size: .; j_call: TRBJ1-4; v_call: TRBV5-1; cdr3_nt: TGCGCCAGCGGACCAGGGAGTTCAACTAATGAAAAACTGTTTTTT; cdr3_aa: CASGPGSSTNEKLFF
d_call: TRBD1; clone_size: few; j_call: TRBJ2-7; v_call: TRBV7-9; cdr3_nt: TGTGCCAGCAGCCCCTGGGACAGGGGTGGCGAGCAGTACTTC; cdr3_aa: CASSPWDRGGEQYF
d_call: .; clone_size: .; j_call: TRBJ2-5; v_call: TRBV5-1; cdr3_nt: TGCGCCAGCAGCTTGTCTTCACGGGTAGGGGAGACCCAGTACTTC; cdr3_aa: CASSLSSRVGETQYF
d_call: TRBD2; clone_size: few; j_call: TRBJ2-7; v_call: TRBV20-1; cdr3_nt: TGCAGTGCTAGAGATCCAGCGGGAAGCTCCTACGAGCAGTACTTC; cdr3_aa: CSARDPAGSSYEQYF
d_call: .; clone_size: .; j_call: TRBJ2-5; v_call: TRBV29-1; cdr3_nt: TGCAGCGTTGAGATACGGACTGAACCTCAAGAGACCCAGTACTTC; cdr3_aa: CSVEIRTEPQETQYF
d_call: TRBD1; clone_size: few; j_call: TRBJ2-1; v_call: TRBV28; cdr3_nt: TGTGCCAGCAGTTCCGGAGGGGACAGGATCCCCCCCCAGTTCTTC; cdr3_aa: CASSSGGDRIPPQFF
d_call: TRBD1; clone_size: few; j_call: TRBJ2-2; v_call: TRBV4-1; cdr3_nt: TGCGCCAGCAGCCAACTATTGAGGGGACAGGGGTTCGGGGAGCTGTTTTTT; cdr3_aa: CASSQLLRGQGFGELFF
d_call: TRBD2; clone_size: .; j_call: TRBJ2-5; v_call: TRBV7-2; cdr3_nt: TGTGCCAGCAGCTTAAGGGTGGGAGGGCGTAGAGAGACCCAGTACTTC; cdr3_aa: CASSLRVGGRRETQYF
d_call: .; clone_size: few; j_call: TRBJ2-7; v_call: TRBV10-3; cdr3_nt: TGTGCCATCAGTCCCCGGGAAACGCAGCCGGGCGAGCAGTACTTC; cdr3_aa: CAISPRETQPGEQYF
d_call: .; clone_size: few; j_call: TRBJ2-7; v_call: TRBV4-1; cdr3_nt: TGCGCCAGCAGCCAGAGAGAGGGGTACGAGCAGTACTTC; cdr3_aa: CASSQREGYEQYF
d_call: .; clone_size: few; j_call: TRBJ1-2; v_call: TRBV20-1; cdr3_nt: TGCAGTGCTAGTAACCCGACAGAAGTTGGCTACACCTTC; cdr3_aa: CSASNPTEVGYTF
d_call: .; clone_size: few; j_call: TRBJ1-5; v_call: TRBV7-2; cdr3_nt: TGTGCCAGCAGCTTATCTTACGGTAGCAATCAGCCCCAGCATTTT; cdr3_aa: CASSLSYGSNQPQHF
d_call: .; clone_size: .; j_call: TRBJ1-1; v_call: TRBV5-6; cdr3_nt: TGTGCCAGCAGCTTGGATGGCCTATCGAACACTGAAGCTTTCTTT; cdr3_aa: CASSLDGLSNTEAFF
d_call: .; clone_size: few; j_call: TRBJ2-5; v_call: TRBV14; cdr3_nt: TGTGCCAGCAGCCAAGACCCCCGGCCCCAAGAGACCCAGTACTTC; cdr3_aa: CASSQDPRPQETQYF
d_call: .; clone_size: many; j_call: TRBJ2-7; v_call: TRBV11-2; cdr3_nt: TGTGCCAGCAGCTTGGGGGCGTGGCGGCGGTCCTACGAGCAGTACTTC; cdr3_aa: CASSLGAWRRSYEQYF